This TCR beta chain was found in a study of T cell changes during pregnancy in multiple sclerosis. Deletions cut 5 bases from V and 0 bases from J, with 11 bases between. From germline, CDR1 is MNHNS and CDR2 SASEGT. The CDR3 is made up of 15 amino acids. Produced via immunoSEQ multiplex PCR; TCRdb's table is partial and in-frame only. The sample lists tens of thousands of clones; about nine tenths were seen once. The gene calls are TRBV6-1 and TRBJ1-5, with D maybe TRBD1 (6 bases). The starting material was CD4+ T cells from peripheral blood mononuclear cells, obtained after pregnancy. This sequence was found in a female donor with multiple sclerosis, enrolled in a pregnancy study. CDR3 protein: CASSRTVYSNQPQHF. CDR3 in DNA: TGTGCCAGCAGTCGGACAGTTTATAGCAATCAGCCCCAGCATTTT.